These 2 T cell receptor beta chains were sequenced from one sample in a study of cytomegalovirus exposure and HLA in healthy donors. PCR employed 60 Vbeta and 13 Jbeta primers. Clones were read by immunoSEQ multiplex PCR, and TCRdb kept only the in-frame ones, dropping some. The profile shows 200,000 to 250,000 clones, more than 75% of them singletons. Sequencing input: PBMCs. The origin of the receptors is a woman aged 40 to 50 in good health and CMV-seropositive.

The CDR3 spells CASSFGTANYEQYF. The CDR3 nucleotides are TGTGCCAGCAGCTTCGGGACAGCGAACTACGAGCAGTACTTC. This rearrangement joins TRBV7-6 to TRBJ2-7; 7 bases are shared with TRBD1. CDR1 and CDR2 (germline): SGHVS, FNYEAQ. V trimming: 3 bases; J trimming: 3 bases; junction bases outside the gene matches: 5. The CDR3 loop spans 14 amino acids.

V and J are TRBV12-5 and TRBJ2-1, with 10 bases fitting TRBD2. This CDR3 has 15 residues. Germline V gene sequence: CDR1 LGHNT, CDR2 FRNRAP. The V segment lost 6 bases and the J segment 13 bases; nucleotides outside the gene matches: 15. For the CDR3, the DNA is TGTGCTAGTGGGTCGAGGGAACAAAGCGGGGGGGCCCAGTTCTTC. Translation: CASGSREQSGGAQFF. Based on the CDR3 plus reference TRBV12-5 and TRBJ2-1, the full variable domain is DARVTQTPRHKVTEMGQEVTMRCQPILGHNTVFWYRQTMMQGLELLAYFRNRAPLDDSGMPKDRFSAEMPDATLATLKIQPSEPRDSAVYFCASGSREQSGGAQFFGPGTRLTVL.